This T cell receptor beta chain was retrieved from a study of metastatic and nonmetastatic thyroid tumors. Turning to the study itself: Both malignant and benign thyroid patients supplied peripheral blood and tumor or nodule tissue samples, across which the repertoires of these patients were then compared.

TCRdb redid the clone calls on the PCR reads using MiXCR. The table records 15,000 to 20,000 clones, roughly a quarter of them present only once. Whole-study results and caveats: Across blood and tumor, TCR beta diversity in malignant thyroid tumors was reportedly significantly higher than in benign nodules.

This clone was recorded many times. Its antigen is undetermined. Ahead of thyroid surgery, no patient had received treatment of any kind. Sequencing was done on a sample of adjacent normal tissue. This TCR was sampled from a female donor with papillary thyroid cancer or a benign thyroid nodule (not recorded which). Some clones in this sample may be carry-over from other donors' samples.

The chain's CDR3 is CASSSPSGTSGSQNTGELFF. The CDR3 bases are TGTGCCAGTAGTTCTCCGTCGGGGACTAGCGGGAGTCAGAACACCGGGGAGCTGTTTTTT. J is TRBJ2-2 and V is TRBV19; 14 positions agree with TRBD2. Looked up from germline, CDR1 is LNHDA and CDR2 is SQIVND (reference sequence). This CDR3 comprises 20 residues. The trim removed 5 bases at V and 1 base at J, leaving 12 bases unmatched. Together with reference TRBV19 and TRBJ2-2, the CDR3 gives the full variable domain: DGGITQSPKYLFRKEGQNVTLSCEQNLNHDAMYWYRQDPGQGLRLIYYSQIVNDFQKGDIAEGYSVSREKKESFPLTVTSAQKNPTAFYLCASSSPSGTSGSQNTGELFFGEGSRLTVL.